Included here is one T cell receptor beta chain sequence, with context. The antigen this receptor binds is unknown. No much larger clone is present one base from it, and per-base qualities are unavailable. The protocol used for the library was the immunoSEQ multiplex PCR assay. For the multiplex PCR, a mixture combining 60 forward primers for TCR Vbeta segments and 13 reverse primers for TCR Jbeta segments was used. Amplification of the CDR3 region of rearranged TCR beta genes was performed with a multiplex PCR assay on genomic DNA. On the Illumina HiSeq System, the amplified TCR beta libraries were sequenced as 87-base-pair reads. In the authors' own workflow: A later analysis tallied 75 million to 95 million unique TCR beta chains across the 666 repertoires, and approximately 12 million of those chains were shared by two or more donors. Raw reads were error-corrected and collapsed into unique sequences with a nearest-neighbor algorithm that merged closely related sequences to remove PCR and sequencing errors. V, D and J gene segments were assigned by aligning CDR3 sequences to IMGT reference sequences. For a sequence to be retained, at least a six-nucleotide match to both a V gene segment and a J gene segment was required. A rearrangement counted as productive if the CDR3 had no stop codons and remained in frame with V and J, and every other rearrangement counted as non-productive. CDR3 was defined by IMGT convention, running from the second conserved V-encoded cysteine to the conserved J-encoded phenylalanine. In an earlier analysis of around 600 of the donors, sequences lacking an unambiguous match to a single V gene segment were excluded. In an earlier analysis of some 590 of the donors, a V segment was called functional when productive rearrangements were above 56.7%, and segregating when the standard deviation between donors exceeded 5%. To diagnose cytomegalovirus status from the catalog of TCR beta chain sequences, a statistical classification framework was built. In a later analysis, V and J genes were assigned by comparing TCR nucleotide sequences against IMGT/GENE-DB human TR gene sequences. In a later analysis, CDR3 sequences and most-parsimonious VDJ recombination scenarios were assigned using the TCRdist pipeline. In a later analysis, each TCR beta chain was defined by its CDR3 amino acid sequence together with its V-gene family, and reads lacking a unique V-gene family were excluded. A later analysis removed 500 to 650 highly shared, low-generation-probability nucleotide sequences to deal with suspected cross-contamination and a sequencing artifact. In a later analysis, a clonal expansion index for each public chain was calculated from normalized within-repertoire ranks of inferred template counts. Generation probabilities in a later analysis came from a VDJ recombination model fitted to out-of-frame rearrangements, and those results were checked against IGoR. Hypergeometric tests were used in a later analysis to score TCR-TCR, TCR-HLA and TCR-CMV co-occurrence, with a repertoire-size bias correction applied to the TCR pairs. A later analysis estimated false discovery rates by permuting HLA or CMV assignments 20 times. In a later analysis, co-occurring TCRs were grouped with DBSCAN, and TCRdist sequence similarity was added when clustering was performed within HLA-allele-positive subsets. Co-occurrence clustering excluded repertoires with fewer than 30,000 or more than 120,000 public chains, plus five with anomalous nucleotide sharing. This is the immuneACCESS table as TCRdb keeps it, with only in-frame sequences that have V and J called. A part of the clones is gone; compared with another copy, unresolved V genes explain less than half, and the rest is unexplained. V and J calls plus clone size are reproduced from that table; the DNA served to infer D and trimming. For this sample the table gives 90,000 to 120,000 clones, of which about 84% were detected only once. About 2.3% of the sample is taken by the ten largest.

The CDR3 covers 19 residues, taking in both the cysteine and the phenylalanine. This entry keeps only the CDR3 DNA: 57 bases, framed from base 1. V ends up 4 bases short and J 2 bases short, with an unmatched junction base count of 16. The germline V gene (reference sequence) provides CDR1 SGHKS and CDR2 YYEKEE. The cohort comprised fewer than 750 healthy bone marrow donors. Cohort members were all nominally healthy when sampled, although unrecorded immune exposures were likely present. The donor tested CMV seronegative, placing the donor among the 300 to 400 seronegative members of the cohort. A peripheral blood sample was collected from each donor, and TCR beta sequencing was performed on peripheral blood mononuclear cells. Genomic DNA extraction from the blood cell samples was performed with the Qiagen DNeasy Blood Extraction Kit. The data stem from a study of cytomegalovirus exposure and HLA in healthy donors (dated by TCRdb to 2017 to 2019). Notes on the research overall: In an earlier analysis of several hundred of the donors, less than 350 Gb of sequence data and approximately 120 million unique TCR beta sequences from 150 million to 200 million T cells were reported. The later analysis used no new phenotypic data to find candidate immune exposures, relying instead on TCR beta sequences and their occurrence across donors. A later genetic analysis used genome-wide SNP genotypes for about 65% of the 666 donors, treating that subset as a discovery cohort. To predict cytomegalovirus infection status, the study brought together high-throughput TCR immunosequencing, statistical association of individual TCRs with disease status, and machine learning. Donor age, sex, ethnicity and CMV serostatus were compiled together with the repertoire data. Several DR-DQ haplotypes were handled as single units for association and clustering because linkage in the cohort was strong. Approximately 300 gigabases of sequencing data and 75 million to 85 million unique TCR sequences made up an early release that covered under 750 HLA-typed donors. The study used immunosequencing to profile the T cell repertoires of several hundred subjects and linked those repertoires to cytomegalovirus serostatus. In addition to the first cohort of 666 subjects, a separate validation cohort of approximately 120 different subjects was used. In an earlier analysis of 500 to 650 of the donors, high-throughput TCR beta sequencing was used to judge whether each TCR beta V gene segment behaved as functional or pseudogenic. The number of typed donors differed by locus: about 620-640 for A, B, C, DRB1 and DQB1; roughly 510 for DQA1; some 590 for DPA1; and some 430 for DPB1. In a later analysis, previously published TCR beta repertoires from more than 500 donors were re-analyzed and high-resolution HLA genotyping was added so that TCR occurrence patterns could be studied. The study was designed to test whether signatures of past pathogen exposure could be identified by cataloging public T cell receptors. On average, 235,054 unique TCR beta nucleotide sequences were sequenced per donor among 398 genotyped donors of the cohort, with about 19% of those sequences being non-productive. Of the 300 to 500 genotyped donors, 75% to 85% were placed in the genetic ancestry cluster associated with self-reported Caucasian donors. Class I and class II HLA loci were covered by the typing at four-digit resolution. All discovery cohort repertoires had been generated using a single sequencing platform. Overall results and qualifications from the work: For the cohort, immune exposure information was limited to CMV serostatus. A cluster of highly shared sequence variants was judged likely to represent a technical artifact of the sequencing pipeline. A later analysis reported that several top co-occurrence clusters appeared linked to parvovirus B19, influenza, CMV and Epstein-Barr virus. According to a later analysis, most CMV-associated TCR beta chains appeared to be HLA-restricted, and the HLA associations seemed to be driven largely by CMV exposure. Broadly in line with IMGT annotations, most TCR beta V segments showed up in productive rearrangements about 87% or about 30% of the time in an earlier analysis of around 550 of the donors. The classifier was reported to diagnose cytomegalovirus status with high specificity and sensitivity in both the original and validation cohorts. Because the 87-base-pair reads could not distinguish some IMGT-functional V segments, including TRBV6-2 and TRBV6-3, those segments were excluded. A later analysis found that HLA-associated TCR beta chains were more clonally expanded and had lower generation probabilities than equally common non-associated chains. When HLA alleles, especially DR and DQ, strongly co-occurred, attributing TCR associations to individual alleles was difficult. In the study, around 150 TCR beta chains were listed as associated with cytomegalovirus. Specific HLA alleles were associated with 15,000 to 20,000 TCR beta sequences at a false discovery rate of 0.05 in a later analysis. In a later genetic analysis, fewer N-insertions in productive TCRs were reported among donors in an Asian-associated ancestry cluster than the roughly 710-donor mean. In a later analysis, the rate of TCR association differed among HLA loci, with DRB1 alleles having the most associated TCRs and HLA-C alleles having the fewest. The authors suggested that the approach could potentially be extended to other disease states and immunological phenotypes. In this cohort, only TCR beta chains were sequenced, and detectable features were limited by the absence of alpha or paired-chain data. Three of the identified cytomegalovirus-associated TCR beta chains were confirmed in vitro to be specific for cytomegalovirus antigens. Linkage disequilibrium might explain the correlated functional status among segregating V segments, but an unknown experimental factor could not be ruled out. Most TCR sequences were seen in very few donors, while some public TCRs were found in many individuals. Because HLA typing was missing for some donors at each locus, association tests included only the typed subset. Because counts were too low, about 18 rarely observed V segments, including chromosome 9 orphons, were excluded from the earlier analysis of 500 to 700 of the donors. A further reported finding was that TCR beta sequences accurately predicted the HLA-A and HLA-B alleles for most subjects in the first cohort. Roughly uniform sequencing depth across donors was assumed in presence/absence analyses, although this assumption may not hold. In a later genetic analysis, a missense DCLRE1C variant was associated with V-gene and J-gene trimming of TCR beta chains, and the association was replicated in an independent cohort.

The TCR was taken from a man aged 25-45 years in good health and CMV-seronegative. What was sequenced was PBMCs. The chain is assembled from TRBV5-5 and TRBJ2-3, and 10 bases in between align with TRBD2. This receptor carries the CDR3 CASSPGWLAGVGNTDTQYF. Here is the DNA: TGTGCCAGCAGCCCAGGGTGGCTAGCGGGAGTAGGAAACACAGATACGCAGTATTTT.